Shown below are 19 T cell receptor beta chains from a single sample sequenced in a study of blood T cells in healthy people across ages (dated by TCRdb to the mid-2010s). Library preparation employed 5' RACE. The reads were generated on an Illumina HiSeq 2500. A second PCR of about 7 to 12 cycles was run with a J-beta primer mix and a sample-barcoded 5' primer. Through fastp at Q25 and MiXCR, TCRdb rebuilt clones from the public reads, retaining in-frame beta chains. Rows are combined by CDR3 protein, so each entry shows the most common genes and DNA. For this sample the table gives 700,000 to 950,000 distinct CDR3 sequences, of which approximately 43% were detected only once. Around 20% of the sample goes to the ten largest clones. The specimen was blood. Receptors were obtained from a woman aged 55-75 years in good health.

The chain is built from TRBV7-8 and TRBJ2-3, with 7 bases lining up with TRBD2. Germline CDR1 is SGHVS and CDR2 is FQNEAQ. The V segment lost 6 bases and the J segment 6 bases; nucleotides outside the gene matches: 12. The CDR3 contains 15 residues. The CDR3 DNA follows: TGTGCCAGCAGGCCCTTTTCGGGAGGAGAGGATACGCAGTATTTT. Amino acids: CASRPFSGGEDTQYF.

The chain uses TRBV10-3 and TRBJ2-4; D may be TRBD2 (6 bases). The ends were cut back, 10 bases at V and 6 bases at J, with 10 bases in the middle. Germline CDR1 reads ENHRY; CDR2 reads SYGVKD. The CDR3 is 11 residues long. The CDR3 sequence: CATGVGNIQYF. The DNA of the CDR3 is TGTGCCACGGGAGTGGGAAACATTCAGTACTTC.

This clonotype was picked up one time. The V gene is TRBV7-2, the J gene TRBJ2-7; 9 positions agree with TRBD1. The CDR3 length is 15 residues. Germline V gene sequence: CDR1 SGHTA, CDR2 FQGNSA. J gave up 3 bases and V 6 bases, and 9 bases lay outside the gene matches. The CDR3 loop reads CASSITGTGFYEQYF. Written as DNA, the CDR3 is TGTGCCAGCAGTATTACCGGGACAGGGTTCTACGAGCAGTACTTC. The variable domain in full, completed from reference TRBV7-2 and TRBJ2-7, reads GAGVSQSPSNKVTEKGKDVELRCDPISGHTALYWYRQSLGQGLEFLIYFQGNSAPDKSGLPSDRFSAERTGGSVSTLTIQRTQQEDSAVYLCASSITGTGFYEQYFGPGTRLTVT.

CDR3 in DNA: TGCAGTGCAACAACCGGGACACGGAGCTTCTATGGCTACACCTTC. This translates into CSATTGTRSFYGYTF. J is TRBJ1-2 and V is TRBV20-1; the D gene is possibly TRBD1 (6 bases). The CDR3 consists of 15 residues. The germline V gene encodes CDR1 DFQATT and CDR2 SNEGSKA (reference sequence). Trimming stripped 6 bases from V and 4 bases from J, with 21 bases between.

V and J are TRBV20-1 and TRBJ2-3; unclear D gene. CDR1 DFQATT and CDR2 SNEGSKA come from the germline V gene (reference sequence). V shed 0 bases and J shed 2 bases, with 12 bases lying between them. This CDR3 has 15 residues. In DNA, the CDR3 is TGCAGTGCTAGAGATGTAGACGTGTACACAGATACGCAGTATTTT. It yields the protein CSARDVDVYTDTQYF.

A few counts support this clonotype. The V call is TRBV2, the J call TRBJ2-5, with 7 bases aligning to TRBD1. Germline values: CDR1 SNHLY, CDR2 FYNNEI. V lost 4 bases, J lost 1 base, and 3 bases stayed unmatched. The CDR3 consists of 14 residues. The CDR3 DNA reads as TGTGCCAGCAGTGGGGGACAGACCCAAGAGACCCAGTACTTC. It is translated as CASSGGQTQETQYF. The full variable domain, its missing parts supplied by reference TRBV2 and TRBJ2-5, is EPEVTQTPSHQVTQMGQEVILRCVPISNHLYFYWYRQILGQKVEFLVSFYNNEISEKSEIFDDQFSVERPDGSNFTLKIRSTKLEDSAMYFCASSGGQTQETQYFGPGTRLLVL.

J is TRBJ2-1 and V is TRBV29-1, with D perhaps given as TRBD1 or TRBD2 (5 bases each). Germline lookup yields CDR1 SQVTM and CDR2 ANQGSEA. CDR3 size: 12 residues. V dropped 6 bases and J dropped 1 base, with 7 bases sitting between them. CDR3 sequence: CSVGVSYNEQFF. The CDR3 DNA is TGCAGCGTGGGGGTTTCCTACAATGAGCAGTTCTTC.

This clonotype was seen at least ten times. The rearrangement joins TRBV29-1 to TRBJ1-4; D is unclear. The CDR3 extends over 11 amino acids. The V end was cut by 0 bases, the J end by 8 bases, with 4 bases between. Germline V lookup: CDR1 SQVTM, CDR2 ANQGSEA. CDR3 in DNA: TGCAGCGTTGAAGATGAGGAAAAACTGTTTTTT. Translating it yields CSVEDEEKLFF.

The chain joins TRBV20-1 to TRBJ2-4; the D is unclear. This CDR3 is 11 amino acids long. Germline CDR1 DFQATT, CDR2 SNEGSKA (reference sequence). V was clipped by 3 bases and J by 7 bases, with 7 bases between them. CDR3 in amino acids: CSARSGNIQYF. In DNA, the CDR3 is TGCAGTGCTAGGTCTGGTAACATTCAGTACTTC.

The CDR3 DNA follows: TGTGCCAGTAGTATAGCCGGGGTAAGCACTGAAGCTTTCTTT. It yields the protein CASSIAGVSTEAFF. This sequence joins TRBV19 and TRBJ1-1; D is unclear. CDR3 length: 14 amino acids. V was trimmed by 1 base and J by 4 bases, leaving 10 bases between them. Germline V gene lookup returns CDR1 LNHDA and CDR2 SQIVND (reference sequence).

This clonotype was found a few times. The chain couples TRBV29-1 to TRBJ2-1; D may be TRBD2 (6 bases). Germline V lookup: CDR1 SQVTM, CDR2 ANQGSEA. Trimming took off 6 bases at V and 13 bases at J, with 22 bases between the two ends. The CDR3 has 13 residues. The CDR3 is CSVADYKQETQFF. The CDR3 region has the DNA TGCAGCGTCGCGGACTATAAACAAGAGACCCAGTTCTTC.

This clonotype came up a few times. This chain joins TRBV27 and TRBJ1-5; no definite D call. The CDR3 runs to 14 residues. Trimming left V 6 bases short and J 2 bases short, with 11 bases between. CDR1 is MNHEY, CDR2 SMNVEV, per germline (reference sequence). CDR3: CASSPTWGNQPQHF. The CDR3 DNA reads TGTGCCAGCAGCCCAACTTGGGGCAATCAGCCCCAGCATTTT.

This chain connects TRBV10-3 to TRBJ2-5; 9 bases fit TRBD2. Looked up from germline, CDR1 is ENHRY and CDR2 is SYGVKD. The CDR3 has 16 residues. Unmatched junction bases numbered 15, after V lost 2 bases and J lost 11 bases. CDR3 region: CAISEPLAGEDREQYF. The CDR3 nucleotides are TGTGCCATCAGTGAGCCCTTAGCGGGAGAGGACCGTGAGCAGTACTTC.

As concerns this clonotype: The germline gene is not matched at one end of the junction; a read error may be the cause. The chain carries TRBV7-9 and TRBJ1-2; D might be TRBD1 (5 bases). The CDR3 totals 16 residues. CDR1 is SEHNR, CDR2 FQNEAQ, per germline (reference sequence). The CDR3 sequence is CPSSPPGRAGFRGYTF. The CDR3 DNA sequence: TGTCCCAGCAGCCCCCCAGGGAGAGCGGGTTTCCGTGGCTACACCTTC.

The gene calls are TRBV20-1 and TRBJ1-2, with D possibly being TRBD1 (6 bases). V lost 4 bases and J lost 4, with 7 bases in between. Per the germline V gene, CDR1 is DFQATT and CDR2 is SNEGSKA (reference sequence). This CDR3 has 11 amino acids. This chain's CDR3 is CSATDSYGYTF. The CDR3 DNA is TGCAGTGCTACGGACAGCTATGGCTACACCTTC.

The V call is TRBV12-3 or TRBV12-4, the J call TRBJ1-2, with D hard to call. The CDR3 length is 15 residues. V lost 6 bases and J 7 bases, leaving 21 bases between the germline ends. The CDR3 loop is CASRSLGSTTIGYTF. The CDR3 nucleotides are TGTGCCAGCAGGTCCTTGGGATCAACAACTATTGGCTACACCTTC.

Only a few counts were recorded for this clonotype. The J gene is TRBJ1-1, the V gene TRBV20-1; D is uncertain. Per the germline V gene, CDR1 is DFQATT and CDR2 is SNEGSKA (reference sequence). V was cut by 3 bases and J by 2 bases, with 13 bases left in between. The CDR3 is made up of 14 amino acids. CDR3 amino acids: CSASVEGGNTEAFF. DNA for the CDR3: TGCAGTGCTAGTGTGGAGGGCGGAAACACTGAAGCTTTCTTT.

The V and J genes are TRBV20-1 and TRBJ2-5; D tentatively fits TRBD1 or TRBD2 (5 bases each). Germline V gene lookup returns CDR1 DFQATT and CDR2 SNEGSKA (reference sequence). The CDR3 is made up of 14 amino acids. Deletions cut 3 bases from V and 2 bases from J, with 13 bases between. The CDR3 sequence is CSASPEGIQETQYF. The CDR3 bases are TGCAGTGCTAGCCCCGAGGGGATACAAGAGACCCAGTACTTC.

The rearrangement uses TRBV15 and TRBJ2-5, with D perhaps matching TRBD1 (5 bases). CDR1 and CDR2 from the germline V gene are LNHNV and YYDKDF (reference sequence). The CDR3 spans 15 residues. Trimming pared 1 base from V and 1 base from J, leaving 10 bases between. DNA of the CDR3: TGTGCCACCAGCAGAGTTGACAGCTTCCAAGAGACCCAGTACTTC. Translating gives CATSRVDSFQETQYF.